This TCR beta chain came from a study of blood T cell repertoires in COVID-19. As for the study in general: The United States, Italy and Spain supplied acute and convalescent COVID-19 samples. PBMCs, B-cell-depleted T cells, or T cells provided the cDNA or gDNA that made up the material.

In the original analysis: Reference gene primer amplification in the assay estimated nucleated cell counts. Sequencing used immunoSEQ multiplex PCR; TCRdb keeps in-frame clones, though not all of them. Clonal size and the V and J genes are those of that table, whereas D and trimming came from the DNA. The table includes some 250,000 clones, 60% to 75% detected once. Germline V lookup: CDR1 MDHEN, CDR2 SYDVKM. V gave up 7 bases and J gave up 4 bases; unmatched junction bases: 6. There are 15 residues in the CDR3. The sequenced material came from peripheral blood. This TCR was sampled from a woman aged 80 or over with acute or convalescent COVID-19. The V call is TRBV28, the J call TRBJ1-6, with TRBD1 identical over 8 bases. The DNA for the CDR3 is TGTGCCAGCACGGTTAGACAGGGGTATAATTCACCCCTCCACTTT. This gives the protein CASTVRQGYNSPLHF.